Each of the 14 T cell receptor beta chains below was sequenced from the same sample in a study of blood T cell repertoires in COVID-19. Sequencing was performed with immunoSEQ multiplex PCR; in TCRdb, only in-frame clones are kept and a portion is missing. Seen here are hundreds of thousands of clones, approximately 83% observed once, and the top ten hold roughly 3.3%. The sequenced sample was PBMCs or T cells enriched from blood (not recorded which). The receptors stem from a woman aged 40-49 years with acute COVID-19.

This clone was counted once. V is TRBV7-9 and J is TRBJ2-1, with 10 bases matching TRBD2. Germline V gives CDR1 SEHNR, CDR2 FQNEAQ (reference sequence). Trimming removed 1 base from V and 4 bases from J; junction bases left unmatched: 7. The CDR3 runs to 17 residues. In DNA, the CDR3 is TGTGCCAGCAGCTTAGGATCTAGGACTAGCGGTTACAATGAGCAGTTCTTC. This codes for CASSLGSRTSGYNEQFF.

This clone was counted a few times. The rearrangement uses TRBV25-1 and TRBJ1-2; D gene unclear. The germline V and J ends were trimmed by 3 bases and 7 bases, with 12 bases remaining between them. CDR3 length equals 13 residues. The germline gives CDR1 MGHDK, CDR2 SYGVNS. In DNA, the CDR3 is TGTGCCAGCAGTGACGGGTCAACTTTTGGCTACACCTTC. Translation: CASSDGSTFGYTF.

The CDR3 loop reads CARGGRGGGANVLTF. The DNA of the CDR3 is TGTGCCAGGGGCGGCAGGGGCGGAGGGGCCAACGTCCTGACTTTC. The chain links TRBV2 to TRBJ2-6; D might be TRBD1 (6 bases). CDR1 and CDR2 from the germline V gene are SNHLY and FYNNEI. CDR3 length equals 15 residues. The V gene lost 9 bases and the J gene lost 4 bases, with 16 bases spanning the gap.

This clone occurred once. The CDR3 coding sequence is TGTGCCAGCAGCTTAGAAGGGACAGCCGTTTATGGCTACACCTTC. Its protein product is CASSLEGTAVYGYTF. The chain is built from TRBV11-2 and TRBJ1-2; 7 bases agree with TRBD1. This CDR3 contains 15 residues. The ends lost 0 bases at V and 5 bases at J; junction bases unmatched: 6. CDR1 is SGHAT, CDR2 FQNNGV, per germline.

This chain's CDR3 is CASSFEGEAGELFF. The CDR3 coding sequence is TGTGCCAGCAGTTTCGAGGGAGAGGCCGGGGAGCTGTTTTTT. The chain employs TRBV6-1 and TRBJ2-2, with D possibly being TRBD2 (5 bases). V was shortened by 5 bases and J by 6 bases, with 13 bases between the two germline ends. CDR3 length: 14 residues. Per the germline V gene, CDR1 is MNHNS and CDR2 is SASEGT.

The chain's CDR3 is CASRGTGPSGNTIYF. In nucleotides, the CDR3 is TGTGCCAGCAGGGGGACAGGGCCCTCTGGAAACACCATATATTTT. V usage is TRBV5-4 and J usage is TRBJ1-3; 9 bases are shared with TRBD1. The germline V gene encodes CDR1 SGHNT and CDR2 YYREEE (reference sequence). J lost 0 bases, V lost 5 bases, and 3 bases had no gene match. This CDR3 has 15 amino acids.

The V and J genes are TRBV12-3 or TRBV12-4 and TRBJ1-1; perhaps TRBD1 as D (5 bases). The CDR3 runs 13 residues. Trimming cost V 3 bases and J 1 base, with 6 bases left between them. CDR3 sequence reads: CASSFGANTEAFF. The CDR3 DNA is TGTGCCAGCAGTTTTGGGGCGAACACTGAAGCTTTCTTT.

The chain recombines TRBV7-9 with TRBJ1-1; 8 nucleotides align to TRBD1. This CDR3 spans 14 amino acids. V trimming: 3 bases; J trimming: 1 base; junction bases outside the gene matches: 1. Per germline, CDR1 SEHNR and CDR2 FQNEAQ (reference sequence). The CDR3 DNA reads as TGTGCCAGCAGCTTGACAGGGGAGAACACTGAAGCTTTCTTT. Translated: CASSLTGENTEAFF. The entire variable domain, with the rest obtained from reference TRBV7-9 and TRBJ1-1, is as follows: DTGVSQNPRHKITKRGQNVTFRCDPISEHNRLYWYRQTLGQGPEFLTYFQNEAQLEKSRLLSDRFSAERPKGSFSTLEIQRTEQGDSAMYLCASSLTGENTEAFFGQGTRLTVV.

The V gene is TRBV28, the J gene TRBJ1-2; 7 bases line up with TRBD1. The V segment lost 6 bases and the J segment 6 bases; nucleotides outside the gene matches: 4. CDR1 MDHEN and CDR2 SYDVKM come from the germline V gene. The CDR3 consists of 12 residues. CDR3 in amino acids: CASRTGIHGYTF. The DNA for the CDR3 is TGTGCCAGCAGGACAGGGATCCATGGCTACACCTTC.

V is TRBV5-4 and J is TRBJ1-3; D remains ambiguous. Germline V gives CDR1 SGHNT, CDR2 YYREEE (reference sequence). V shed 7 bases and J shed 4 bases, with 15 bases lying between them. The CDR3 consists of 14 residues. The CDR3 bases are TGTGCCAGCGGGCCGGAACCCTCCGGAAACACCATATATTTT. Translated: CASGPEPSGNTIYF.

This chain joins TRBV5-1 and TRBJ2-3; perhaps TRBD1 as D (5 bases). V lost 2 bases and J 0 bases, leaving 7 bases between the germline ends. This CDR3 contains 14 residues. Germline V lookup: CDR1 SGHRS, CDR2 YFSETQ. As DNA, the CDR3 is TGCGCCAGCAGCTTAAAGGGGAGCACAGATACGCAGTATTTT. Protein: CASSLKGSTDTQYF.

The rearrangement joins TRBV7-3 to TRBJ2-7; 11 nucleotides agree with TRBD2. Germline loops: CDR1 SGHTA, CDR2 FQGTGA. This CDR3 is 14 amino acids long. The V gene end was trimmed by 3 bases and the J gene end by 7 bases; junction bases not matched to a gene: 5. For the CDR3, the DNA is TGTGCCAGCAGCTTGACTAGCGGGAATTATGAGCAGTACTTC. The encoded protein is CASSLTSGNYEQYF.

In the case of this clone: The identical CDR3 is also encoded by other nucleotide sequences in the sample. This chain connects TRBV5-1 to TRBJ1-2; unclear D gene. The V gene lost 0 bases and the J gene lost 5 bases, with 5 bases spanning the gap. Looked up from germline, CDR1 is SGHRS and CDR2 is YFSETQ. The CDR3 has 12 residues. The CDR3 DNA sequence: TGCGCCAGCAGCTTGGCGGGGTATGGCTACACCTTC. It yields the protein CASSLAGYGYTF.

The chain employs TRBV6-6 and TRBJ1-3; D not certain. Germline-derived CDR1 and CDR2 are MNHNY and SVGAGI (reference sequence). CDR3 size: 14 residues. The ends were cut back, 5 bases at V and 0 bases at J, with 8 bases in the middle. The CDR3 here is CASSNSDSGNTIYF. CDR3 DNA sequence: TGTGCCAGCAGTAACAGTGACTCTGGAAACACCATATATTTT.